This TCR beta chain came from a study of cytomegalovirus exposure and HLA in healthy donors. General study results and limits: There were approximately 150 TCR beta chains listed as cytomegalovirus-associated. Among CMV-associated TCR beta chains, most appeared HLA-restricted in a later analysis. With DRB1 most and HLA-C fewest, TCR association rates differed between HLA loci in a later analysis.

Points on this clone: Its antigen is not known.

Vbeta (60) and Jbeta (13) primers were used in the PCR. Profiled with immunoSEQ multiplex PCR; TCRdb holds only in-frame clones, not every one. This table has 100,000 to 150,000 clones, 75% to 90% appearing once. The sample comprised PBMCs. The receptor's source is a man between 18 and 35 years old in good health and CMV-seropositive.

The CDR3 spells CASSGTDRDYGYTF. The CDR3 DNA reads TGTGCCAGCAGCGGTACGGACAGGGACTATGGCTACACCTTC. The chain combines TRBV7-9 with TRBJ1-2, with 8 bases aligning to TRBD1. The germline CDR1 and CDR2 sequences are SEHNR and FQNEAQ (reference sequence). The CDR3 runs 14 residues. The ends lost 5 bases at V and 3 bases at J; junction bases unmatched: 5.